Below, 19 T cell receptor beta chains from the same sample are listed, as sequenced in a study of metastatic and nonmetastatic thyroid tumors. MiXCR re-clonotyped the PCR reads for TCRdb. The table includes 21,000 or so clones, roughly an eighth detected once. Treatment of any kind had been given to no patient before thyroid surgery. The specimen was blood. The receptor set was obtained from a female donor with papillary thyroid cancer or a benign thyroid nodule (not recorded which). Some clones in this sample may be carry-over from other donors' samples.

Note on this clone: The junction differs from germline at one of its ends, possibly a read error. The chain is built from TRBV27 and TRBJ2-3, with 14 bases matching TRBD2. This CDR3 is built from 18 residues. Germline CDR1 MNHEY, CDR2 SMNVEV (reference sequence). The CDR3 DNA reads TGTGGCAGCGCTCCGGGACTAGCGGGGGACCTCAGCACAGATACGCAGTATTTT. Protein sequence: CGSAPGLAGDLSTDTQYF.

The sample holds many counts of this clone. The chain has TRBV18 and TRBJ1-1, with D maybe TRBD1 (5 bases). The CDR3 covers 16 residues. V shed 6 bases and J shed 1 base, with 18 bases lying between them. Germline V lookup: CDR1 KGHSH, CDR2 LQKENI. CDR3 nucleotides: TGTGCCAGCTCCCCCCTTCGTGGGGGAAGGAACACTGAAGCTTTCTTT. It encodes CASSPLRGGRNTEAFF.

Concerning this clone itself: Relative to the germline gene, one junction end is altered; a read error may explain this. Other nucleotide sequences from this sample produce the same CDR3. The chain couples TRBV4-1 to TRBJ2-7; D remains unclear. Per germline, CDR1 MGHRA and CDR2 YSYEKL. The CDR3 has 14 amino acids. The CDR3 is CASSQGVTEYEQYF. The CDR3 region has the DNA TGCGCAAGCAGCCAAGGAGTTACAGAATACGAGCAGTACTTC.

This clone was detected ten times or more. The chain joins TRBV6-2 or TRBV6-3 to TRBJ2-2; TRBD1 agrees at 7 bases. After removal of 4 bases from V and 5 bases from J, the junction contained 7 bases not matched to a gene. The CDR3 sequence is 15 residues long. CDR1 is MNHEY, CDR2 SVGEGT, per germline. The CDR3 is CASSSRQGGTGELFF. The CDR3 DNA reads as TGTGCCAGCAGTTCCCGACAGGGTGGGACCGGGGAGCTGTTTTTT.

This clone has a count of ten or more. DNA for the CDR3: TGTGCCAGCAAGCGTGAAGAGACCCAGTACTTC. It specifies CASKREETQYF. This sequence joins TRBV2 and TRBJ2-5; D is unclear. The CDR3 is 11 residues long. Trimming took 7 bases from V and 3 from J, leaving 6 bases between them. The germline CDR1 and CDR2 sequences are SNHLY and FYNNEI.

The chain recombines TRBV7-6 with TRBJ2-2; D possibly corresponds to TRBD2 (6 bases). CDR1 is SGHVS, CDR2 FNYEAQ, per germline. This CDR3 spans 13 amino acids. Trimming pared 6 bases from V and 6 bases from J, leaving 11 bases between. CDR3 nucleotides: TGTGCCAGCAGTCTCACTAGCCCCGGGGAGCTGTTTTTT. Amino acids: CASSLTSPGELFF.

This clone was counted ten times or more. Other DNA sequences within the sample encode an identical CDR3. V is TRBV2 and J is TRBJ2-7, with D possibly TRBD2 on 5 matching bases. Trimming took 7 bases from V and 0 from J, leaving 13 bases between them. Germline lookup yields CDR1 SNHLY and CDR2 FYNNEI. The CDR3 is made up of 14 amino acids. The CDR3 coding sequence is TGTGCCAGCACGGTTGGAGCGGTCTCCTACGAGCAGTACTTC. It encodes CASTVGAVSYEQYF.

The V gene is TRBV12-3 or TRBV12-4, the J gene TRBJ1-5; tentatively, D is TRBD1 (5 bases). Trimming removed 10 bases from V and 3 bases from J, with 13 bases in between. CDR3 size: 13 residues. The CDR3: CATHQGPNQPQHF. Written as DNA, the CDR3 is TGTGCCACCCATCAGGGACCCAATCAGCCCCAGCATTTT.

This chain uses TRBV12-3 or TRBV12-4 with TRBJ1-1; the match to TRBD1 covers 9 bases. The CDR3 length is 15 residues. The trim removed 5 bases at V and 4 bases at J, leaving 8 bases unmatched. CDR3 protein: CASSPQGAMGTEAFF. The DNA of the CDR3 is TGTGCCAGCAGTCCACAGGGGGCAATGGGCACTGAAGCTTTCTTT.

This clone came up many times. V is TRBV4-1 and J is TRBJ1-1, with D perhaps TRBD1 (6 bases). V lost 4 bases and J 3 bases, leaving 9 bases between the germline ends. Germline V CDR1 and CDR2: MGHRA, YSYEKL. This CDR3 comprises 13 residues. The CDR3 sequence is CASSRGQHTEAFF. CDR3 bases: TGCGCCAGCAGCCGTGGACAGCACACTGAAGCTTTCTTT.

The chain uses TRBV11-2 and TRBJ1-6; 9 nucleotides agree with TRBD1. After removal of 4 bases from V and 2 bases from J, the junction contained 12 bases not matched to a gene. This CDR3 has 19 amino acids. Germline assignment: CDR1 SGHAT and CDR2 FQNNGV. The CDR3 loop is CASSSRKSRQGAYNSPLHF. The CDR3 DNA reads TGTGCCAGCAGCTCCCGTAAATCCCGACAGGGGGCCTATAATTCACCCCTCCACTTT.

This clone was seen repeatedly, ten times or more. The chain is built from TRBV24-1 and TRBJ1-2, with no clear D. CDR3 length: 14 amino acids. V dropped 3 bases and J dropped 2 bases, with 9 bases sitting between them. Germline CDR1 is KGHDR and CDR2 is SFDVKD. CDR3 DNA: TGTGCCACCAGTGATGAAAGGGCAAACTATGGCTACACCTTC. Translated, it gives CATSDERANYGYTF.

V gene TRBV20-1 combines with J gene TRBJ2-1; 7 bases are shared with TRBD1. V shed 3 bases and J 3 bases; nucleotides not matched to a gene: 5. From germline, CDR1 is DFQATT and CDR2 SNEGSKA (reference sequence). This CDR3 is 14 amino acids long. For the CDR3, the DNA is TGCAGTGCTAGGTACTACAGGGGCTACAATGAGCAGTTCTTC. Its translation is CSARYYRGYNEQFF.

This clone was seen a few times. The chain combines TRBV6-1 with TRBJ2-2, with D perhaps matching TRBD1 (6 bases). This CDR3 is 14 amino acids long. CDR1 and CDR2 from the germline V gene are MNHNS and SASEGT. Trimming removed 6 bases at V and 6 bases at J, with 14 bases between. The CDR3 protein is CASSTWTVPGELFF. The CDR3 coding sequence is TGTGCCAGCAGCACCTGGACAGTACCCGGGGAGCTGTTTTTT.

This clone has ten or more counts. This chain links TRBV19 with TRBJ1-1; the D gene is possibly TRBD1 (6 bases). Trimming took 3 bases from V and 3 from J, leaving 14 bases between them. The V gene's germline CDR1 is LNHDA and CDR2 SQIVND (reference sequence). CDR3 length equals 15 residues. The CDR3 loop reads CASSMMGPGDTEAFF. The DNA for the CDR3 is TGTGCCAGTAGTATGATGGGGCCAGGGGACACTGAAGCTTTCTTT.

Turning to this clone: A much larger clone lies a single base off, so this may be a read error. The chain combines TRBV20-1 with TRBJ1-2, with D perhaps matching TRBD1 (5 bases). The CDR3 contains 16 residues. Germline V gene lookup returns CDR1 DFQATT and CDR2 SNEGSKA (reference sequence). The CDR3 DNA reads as TGCAGTGCTATTTGGGGACTGCTTCCCCCTAGCTATGGCTACAGCTTC. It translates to CSAIWGLLPPSYGYSF.

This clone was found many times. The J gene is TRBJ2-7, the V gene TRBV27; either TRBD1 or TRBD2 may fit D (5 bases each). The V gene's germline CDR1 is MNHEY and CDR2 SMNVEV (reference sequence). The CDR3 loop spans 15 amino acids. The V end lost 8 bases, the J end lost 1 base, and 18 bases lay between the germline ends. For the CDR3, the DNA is TGTGCCAGCTCTATATCCGGGACCGATTCCTACGAGCAGTACTTC. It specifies CASSISGTDSYEQYF.

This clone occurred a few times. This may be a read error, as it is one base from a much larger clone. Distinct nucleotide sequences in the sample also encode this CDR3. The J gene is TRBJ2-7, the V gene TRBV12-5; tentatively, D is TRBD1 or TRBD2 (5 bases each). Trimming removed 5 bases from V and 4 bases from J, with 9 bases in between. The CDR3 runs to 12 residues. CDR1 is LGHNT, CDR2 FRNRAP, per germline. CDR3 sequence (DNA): TGTGCTAGTGGTCAGGGACCTTACGAGCAGTACTTC. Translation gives CASGQGPYEQYF.

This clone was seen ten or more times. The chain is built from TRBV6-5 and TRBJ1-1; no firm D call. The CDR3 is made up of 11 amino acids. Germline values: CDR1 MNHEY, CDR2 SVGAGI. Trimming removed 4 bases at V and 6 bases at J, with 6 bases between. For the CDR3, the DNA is TGTGCCAGCAGTTCCTCCTCTGAAGCTTTCTTT. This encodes CASSSSSEAFF.